This section outlines one T cell receptor beta chain sequence together with its context. Using immunoSEQ multiplex PCR, the repertoire was profiled, and TCRdb retains in-frame clones only, with some absent. The sample has 80,000 to 100,000 clones; just over 85% are singletons. The sample is drawn from a study of control samples from healthy donors and cancer patients. The CDR3 is 14 residues long. The germline V gene encodes CDR1 ENHRY and CDR2 SYGVKD. The V end lost 7 bases, the J end lost 6 bases, and 13 bases lay between the germline ends. Sequencing input: blood. The gene calls are TRBV10-3 and TRBJ1-6; TRBD1 is a possible D gene (5 bases). This receptor was taken from a man in his thirties or forties in good health. CDR3 sequence reads: CAITKTESNSPLHF. Here the CDR3 DNA reads TGTGCCATCACCAAGACAGAGTCTAATTCACCCCTCCACTTT.